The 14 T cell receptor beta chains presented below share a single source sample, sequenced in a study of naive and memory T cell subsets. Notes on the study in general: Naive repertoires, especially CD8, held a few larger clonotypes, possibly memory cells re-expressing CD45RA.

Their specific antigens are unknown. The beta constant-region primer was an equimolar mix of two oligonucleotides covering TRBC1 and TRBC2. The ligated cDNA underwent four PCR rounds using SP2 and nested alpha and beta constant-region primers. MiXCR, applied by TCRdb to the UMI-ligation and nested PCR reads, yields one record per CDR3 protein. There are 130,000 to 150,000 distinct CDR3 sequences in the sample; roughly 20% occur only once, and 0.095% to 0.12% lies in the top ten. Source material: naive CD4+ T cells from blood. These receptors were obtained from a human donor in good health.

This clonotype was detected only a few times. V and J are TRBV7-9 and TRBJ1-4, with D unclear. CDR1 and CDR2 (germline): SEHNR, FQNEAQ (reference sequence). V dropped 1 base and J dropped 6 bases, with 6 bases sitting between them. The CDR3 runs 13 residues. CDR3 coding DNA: TGTGCCAGCAGCTTAGTTGTTGATGAAAAACTGTTTTTT. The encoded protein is CASSLVVDEKLFF.

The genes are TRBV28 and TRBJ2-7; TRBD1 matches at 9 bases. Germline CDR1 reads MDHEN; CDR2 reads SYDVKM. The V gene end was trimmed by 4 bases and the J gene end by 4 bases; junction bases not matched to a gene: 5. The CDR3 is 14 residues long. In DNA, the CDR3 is TGTGCCAGCAGTTCCACAGGGGGCTGGTACGAGCAGTACTTC. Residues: CASSSTGGWYEQYF.

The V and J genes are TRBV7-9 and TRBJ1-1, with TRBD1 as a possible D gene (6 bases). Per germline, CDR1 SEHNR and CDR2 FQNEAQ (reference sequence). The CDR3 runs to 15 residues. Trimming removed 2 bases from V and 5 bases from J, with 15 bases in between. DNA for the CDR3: TGTGCCAGCAGCTTATGGGGCGGCCAGGGGACTGAAGCTTTCTTT. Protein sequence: CASSLWGGQGTEAFF.

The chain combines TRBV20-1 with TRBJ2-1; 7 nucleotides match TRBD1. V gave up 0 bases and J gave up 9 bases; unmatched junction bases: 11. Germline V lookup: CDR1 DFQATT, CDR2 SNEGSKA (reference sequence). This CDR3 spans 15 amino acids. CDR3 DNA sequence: TGCAGTGCTAGAGACGACCAGGGGGACCGGGGTGAGCAGTTCTTC. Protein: CSARDDQGDRGEQFF.

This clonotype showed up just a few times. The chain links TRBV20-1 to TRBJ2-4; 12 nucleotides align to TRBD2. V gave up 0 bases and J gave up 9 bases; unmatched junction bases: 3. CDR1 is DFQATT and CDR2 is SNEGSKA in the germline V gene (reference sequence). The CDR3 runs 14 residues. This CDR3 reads CSARDSSGGGIQYF. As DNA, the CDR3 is TGCAGTGCTAGAGATTCTAGCGGGGGGGGCATTCAGTACTTC.

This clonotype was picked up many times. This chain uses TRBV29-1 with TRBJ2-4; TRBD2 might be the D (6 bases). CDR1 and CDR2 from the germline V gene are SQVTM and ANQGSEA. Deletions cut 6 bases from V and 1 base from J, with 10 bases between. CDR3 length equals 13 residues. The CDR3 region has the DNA TGCAGCGTCGGGGGAAGGGCCAAAAACATTCAGTACTTC. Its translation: CSVGGRAKNIQYF. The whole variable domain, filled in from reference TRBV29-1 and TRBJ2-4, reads SAVISQKPSRDICQRGTSLTIQCQVDSQVTMMFWYRQQPGQSLTLIATANQGSEATYESGFVIDKFPISRPNLTFSTLTVSNMSPEDSSIYLCSVGGRAKNIQYFGAGTRLSVL.

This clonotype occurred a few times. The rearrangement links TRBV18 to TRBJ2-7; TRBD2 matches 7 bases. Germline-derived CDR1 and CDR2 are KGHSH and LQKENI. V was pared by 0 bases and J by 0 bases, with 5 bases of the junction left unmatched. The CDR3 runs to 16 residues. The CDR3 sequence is CASSPPGRTSSYEQYF. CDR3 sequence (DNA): TGTGCCAGCTCACCACCGGGCAGGACTAGCTCCTACGAGCAGTACTTC.

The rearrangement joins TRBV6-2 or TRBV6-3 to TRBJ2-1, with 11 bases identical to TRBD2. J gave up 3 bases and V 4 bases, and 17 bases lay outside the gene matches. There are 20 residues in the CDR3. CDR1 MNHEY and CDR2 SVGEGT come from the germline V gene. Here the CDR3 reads CASSSRSRGLADPRYNEQFF. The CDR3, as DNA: TGTGCCAGCAGTTCCCGAAGCCGGGGACTAGCGGACCCTCGCTACAATGAGCAGTTCTTC.

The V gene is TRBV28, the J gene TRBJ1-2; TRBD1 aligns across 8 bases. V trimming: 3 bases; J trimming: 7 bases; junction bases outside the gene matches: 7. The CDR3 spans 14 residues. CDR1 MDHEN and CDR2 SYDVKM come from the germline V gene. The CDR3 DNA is TGTGCCAGCAGTTTGGCGTTGACAGGGGTTGGCTACACCTTC. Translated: CASSLALTGVGYTF.

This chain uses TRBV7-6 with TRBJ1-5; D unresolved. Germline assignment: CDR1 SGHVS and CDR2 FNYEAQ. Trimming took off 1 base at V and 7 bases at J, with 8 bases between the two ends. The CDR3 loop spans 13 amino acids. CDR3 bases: TGTGCCAGCAGCTTAGTTTCCGGGCAGCCCCAGCATTTT. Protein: CASSLVSGQPQHF.

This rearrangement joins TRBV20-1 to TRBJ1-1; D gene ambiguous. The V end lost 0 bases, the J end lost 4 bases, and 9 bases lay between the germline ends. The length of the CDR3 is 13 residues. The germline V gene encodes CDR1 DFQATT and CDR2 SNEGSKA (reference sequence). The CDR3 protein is CSARDLRGTEAFF. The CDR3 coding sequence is TGCAGTGCTAGAGATCTCCGGGGCACTGAAGCTTTCTTT.

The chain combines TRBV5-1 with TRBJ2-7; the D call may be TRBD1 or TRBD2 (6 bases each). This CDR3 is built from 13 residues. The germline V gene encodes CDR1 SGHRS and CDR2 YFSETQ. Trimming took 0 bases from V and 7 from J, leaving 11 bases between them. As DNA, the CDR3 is TGCGCCAGCAGCTTGGGTGGGGGGCGAGAGCAGTACTTC. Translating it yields CASSLGGGREQYF.

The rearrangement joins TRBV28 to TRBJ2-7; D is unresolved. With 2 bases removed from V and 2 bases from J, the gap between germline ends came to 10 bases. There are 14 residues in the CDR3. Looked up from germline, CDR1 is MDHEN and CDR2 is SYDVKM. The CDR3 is CASSLNGPPYEQYF. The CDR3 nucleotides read TGTGCCAGCAGTTTAAATGGTCCCCCCTACGAGCAGTACTTC. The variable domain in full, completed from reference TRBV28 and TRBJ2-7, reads DVKVTQSSRYLVKRTGEKVFLECVQDMDHENMFWYRQDPGLGLRLIYFSYDVKMKEKGDIPEGYSVSREKKERFSLILESASTNQTSMYLCASSLNGPPYEQYFGPGTRLTVT.

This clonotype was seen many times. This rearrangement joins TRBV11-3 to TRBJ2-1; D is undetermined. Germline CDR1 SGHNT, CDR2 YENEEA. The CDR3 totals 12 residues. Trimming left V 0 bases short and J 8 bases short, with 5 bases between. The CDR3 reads CASSLDQYEQFF. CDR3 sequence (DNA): TGTGCCAGCAGCTTAGATCAGTATGAGCAGTTCTTC.